One T cell receptor beta chain is described in this entry. This sample was taken from a study of blood T cell repertoires in COVID-19. The authors' processing: How many nucleated cells were present was estimated from reference gene primer amplification. Clones were sequenced by immunoSEQ multiplex PCR, and TCRdb holds only the in-frame ones, with some missing. Clone size and the V and J calls come from that table; the DNA yielded D and trimming. Among approximately 50,000 clones listed, 79% were seen once. The CDR3 covers 14 residues. CDR1 is KGHSH, CDR2 LQKENI, per germline. J was trimmed by 1 base and V by 6 bases; bases with no gene match: 6.

The sequence derives from a man in his 70s with acute or convalescent COVID-19. This chain joins TRBV18 and TRBJ2-7, with 7 positions matching TRBD2. The source material was peripheral blood. The CDR3 reads CASSGGSVSYEQYF. The CDR3 DNA is TGTGCCAGCTCGGGGGGGAGTGTGTCCTACGAGCAGTACTTC. The full variable domain, in which reference TRBV18 and TRBJ2-7 provide the parts outside the CDR3, is NAGVMQNPRHLVRRRGQEARLRCSPMKGHSHVYWYRQLPEEGLKFMVYLQKENIIDESGMPKERFSAEFPKEGPSILRIQQVVRGDSAAYFCASSGGSVSYEQYFGPGTRLTVT.